The entry below describes one T cell receptor (beta chain). Its cognate antigen has yet to be identified. Per-nucleotide qualities are absent, and no much larger clonotype sits a single base away. This sample is drawn from a study of cytomegalovirus exposure and HLA in healthy donors (dated by TCRdb to 2017 to 2019). For context, the study as a whole: According to an earlier analysis of 450 to 650 of the donors, some 170 million T cells yielded over 90 million unique TCR beta sequences and 276 Gb of sequence data. The study aimed to test whether signatures of past pathogen exposure could be identified by cataloging public T cell receptors. The number of typed donors differed by locus: about 629-640 for A, B, C, DRB1 and DQB1; 522 for DQA1; 606 for DPA1; and 450 to 480 for DPB1. In a later genetic analysis, genome-wide SNP genotypes for about three fifths of the 666 donors were used, and that subset was treated as a discovery cohort. Among the approximately 400 genotyped donors, approximately 76% belonged to the genetic ancestry cluster associated with self-reported Caucasian donors. The study used immunosequencing to profile the T cell repertoires of 666 subjects and linked those repertoires to cytomegalovirus serostatus. Rather than drawing on any new phenotypic data, the later analysis identified candidate immune exposures from TCR beta sequences and the way those sequences occurred across donors. A later analysis re-examined previously published TCR beta repertoires from just over 650 donors and added high-resolution HLA genotyping to investigate patterns of TCR occurrence. Both class I and class II loci were covered by HLA typing, at four-digit resolution. On average, around 240,000 unique TCR beta nucleotide sequences were sequenced per donor among 398 genotyped donors of the cohort, with roughly 18% of those sequences being non-productive. A separate validation cohort of 90 to 150 different subjects was used in addition to the 666-subject first cohort. An early release covering just under 650 HLA-typed donors comprised approximately 300 gigabases of sequencing data and 65 million to 100 million unique TCR sequences. Every discovery cohort repertoire had been produced on one sequencing platform. An earlier analysis of a few hundred of the donors applied high-throughput TCR beta sequencing to assess whether each TCR beta V gene segment acted as functional or pseudogenic. Because of strong linkage in the cohort, 4 to 6 DR-DQ haplotypes were treated as single units for association and clustering. Donor age, sex, ethnicity and CMV serostatus were compiled alongside the repertoire data. The study combined high-throughput TCR immunosequencing, statistical association of individual TCRs with disease status, and machine learning to predict cytomegalovirus infection status. The paper as a whole reports these results and caveats: Broadly in line with IMGT annotations, most TCR beta V segments showed up in productive rearrangements about 87% or about 30% of the time in an earlier analysis of 587 of the donors. Cytomegalovirus status was reported to be diagnosed by the classifier with high specificity and sensitivity in both the original and validation cohorts. While some public TCRs were present in many individuals, most TCR sequences turned up only very rarely across donors. Sequencing depth was assumed to be roughly uniform across donors in the presence/absence analyses, though that assumption may not hold. Immune exposure information for the cohort was limited to CMV serostatus. Because counts were too low, more than 15 rarely observed V segments, including chromosome 9 orphons, were excluded from the earlier analysis of 587 of the donors. A further reported finding was that TCR beta sequences accurately predicted the HLA-A and HLA-B alleles for most subjects in the first cohort. In a later analysis, HLA-associated TCR beta chains showed more clonal expansion and lower generation probabilities than non-associated chains that were equally common. Specific HLA alleles were associated with 16,951 TCR beta sequences at a false discovery rate of 0.05 in a later analysis. Linkage disequilibrium might explain the correlated functional status among segregating V segments, but an unknown experimental factor could not be excluded. In a later analysis, several top co-occurrence clusters were reported to appear linked to parvovirus B19, influenza, CMV and Epstein-Barr virus. The authors suggested that the approach could potentially be extended to other disease states and immunological phenotypes. A later analysis found that most CMV-associated TCR beta chains appeared HLA-restricted, with HLA associations seemingly driven largely by CMV exposure. In the study, around 150 TCR beta chains were listed as associated with cytomegalovirus. According to a later analysis, TCR association rates differed among HLA loci, with DRB1 alleles showing the most associated TCRs and HLA-C alleles showing the fewest. In a later genetic analysis, a missense DCLRE1C variant was associated with V-gene and J-gene trimming of TCR beta chains, and the association was replicated in an independent cohort. This cohort had only TCR beta chains sequenced, and the lack of alpha or paired-chain data limited which features could be detected. A group of highly shared sequence variants was considered likely to be a technical artifact of the sequencing pipeline. Assigning TCR associations to individual alleles was difficult when HLA alleles, especially DR and DQ, strongly co-occurred. In a later genetic analysis, fewer N-insertions in productive TCRs were reported among donors in an Asian-associated ancestry cluster than the roughly 710-donor mean. Three of the identified cytomegalovirus-associated TCR beta chains were confirmed in vitro to be specific for cytomegalovirus antigens. The 87-base-pair reads could not distinguish some IMGT-functional V segments, including TRBV6-2 and TRBV6-3, so those segments were excluded. Because some donors lacked HLA typing at each locus, the association tests relied only on the typed subset.

Library construction relied on the immunoSEQ multiplex PCR assay. For the multiplex PCR, a mixture combining 60 forward primers for TCR Vbeta segments and 13 reverse primers for TCR Jbeta segments was used. Amplification of the CDR3 region of rearranged TCR beta genes was performed with a multiplex PCR assay on genomic DNA. The amplified TCR beta libraries were sequenced on the Illumina HiSeq System as 87-base-pair reads. Processing in the source paper ran as follows. A later analysis tallied tens of millions of unique TCR beta chains across the 666 repertoires, and roughly 11 million of those chains were shared by two or more donors. A nearest-neighbor algorithm error-corrected the raw reads and collapsed the reads into unique sequences, merging closely related sequences to remove PCR and sequencing errors. To assign V, D and J gene segments, CDR3 sequences were aligned to IMGT reference sequences. Each retained sequence needed at least a six-nucleotide match to both a V gene segment and a J gene segment. A rearrangement counted as productive if the CDR3 had no stop codons and remained in frame with V and J, and every other rearrangement counted as non-productive. Following IMGT convention, CDR3 was defined as the stretch from the second conserved V-encoded cysteine to the conserved J-encoded phenylalanine. The earlier analysis of fewer than 700 of the donors excluded sequences that lacked an unambiguous match to a single V gene segment. In an earlier analysis of 587 of the donors, a V segment was called functional when productive rearrangements were above 56.7%, and segregating when the standard deviation between donors exceeded 5%. A statistical classification framework was built for diagnosing cytomegalovirus status from the catalog of TCR beta chain sequences. In a later analysis, TCR nucleotide sequences were compared against IMGT/GENE-DB human TR gene sequences so that V and J genes could be assigned. A later analysis assigned CDR3 sequences and most-parsimonious VDJ recombination scenarios with the TCRdist pipeline. In a later analysis, each TCR beta chain was defined by its CDR3 amino acid sequence together with its V-gene family, and reads lacking a unique V-gene family were excluded. In a later analysis, around 600 highly shared, low-generation-probability nucleotide sequences were removed to address suspected cross-contamination and a sequencing artifact. In a later analysis, a clonal expansion index for each public chain was calculated from normalized within-repertoire ranks of inferred template counts. In a later analysis, generation probabilities were computed using a VDJ recombination model fitted to out-of-frame rearrangements, and the results were checked against IGoR. In a later analysis, TCR-TCR, TCR-HLA and TCR-CMV co-occurrence was scored with hypergeometric tests, and a repertoire-size bias correction was applied to TCR pairs. False discovery rates were estimated in a later analysis by permuting HLA or CMV assignments 20 times. In a later analysis, co-occurring TCRs were grouped using DBSCAN, with TCRdist sequence similarity added in when clustering inside HLA-allele-positive subsets. Repertoires with fewer than 30,000 or more than 120,000 public chains, plus five repertoires with anomalous nucleotide sharing, were excluded from co-occurrence clustering. TCRdb carries this immuneACCESS record with in-frame sequences only. Its versions omit some clonotypes, under half of them owing to an unresolved V gene in the studies checked, with the rest unexplained. V, J and clone size are taken as reported in that table, and D and trimming were inferred from the DNA itself. This sample lists 55,000 or so clones; 70% to 80% were detected once. The ten largest clonotypes hold roughly 1.5% of the sample.

In total, over 600 healthy bone marrow donors made up the cohort. All cohort members were sampled while nominally healthy, although unrecorded immune exposures were likely present. The donor tested CMV seronegative and was one of the 352 seronegative cohort members. A peripheral blood sample was collected from each donor, and TCR beta sequencing was performed on peripheral blood mononuclear cells. Genomic DNA extraction from the blood cell samples was performed with the Qiagen DNeasy Blood Extraction Kit. From the cysteine up to the phenylalanine, the CDR3 has a length of 14 residues. The DNA shown is the 42-base CDR3, in frame from base 1. From a lookup of the germline V gene, CDR1 and CDR2 are SGHTA and FQGNSA. At the junction V is shortened by 2 bases and J by 5 bases, with 12 bases in between.

This clonotype was obtained from a female donor in good health and CMV-seronegative. The chain uses TRBV7-2 and TRBJ1-1; too little of a D gene remains to name it. Sequencing was carried out using PBMCs. The nucleotides read TGTGCCAGCAGCTTAATGCCTCGGAGTACTGAAGCTTTCTTT. Protein translation: CASSLMPRSTEAFF. With the rest looked up from the reference TRBV7-2 and TRBJ1-1 genes rather than sequenced, the full variable domain is GAGVSQSPSNKVTEKGKDVELRCDPISGHTALYWYRQSLGQGLEFLIYFQGNSAPDKSGLPSDRFSAERTGGSVSTLTIQRTQQEDSAVYLCASSLMPRSTEAFFGQGTRLTVV.